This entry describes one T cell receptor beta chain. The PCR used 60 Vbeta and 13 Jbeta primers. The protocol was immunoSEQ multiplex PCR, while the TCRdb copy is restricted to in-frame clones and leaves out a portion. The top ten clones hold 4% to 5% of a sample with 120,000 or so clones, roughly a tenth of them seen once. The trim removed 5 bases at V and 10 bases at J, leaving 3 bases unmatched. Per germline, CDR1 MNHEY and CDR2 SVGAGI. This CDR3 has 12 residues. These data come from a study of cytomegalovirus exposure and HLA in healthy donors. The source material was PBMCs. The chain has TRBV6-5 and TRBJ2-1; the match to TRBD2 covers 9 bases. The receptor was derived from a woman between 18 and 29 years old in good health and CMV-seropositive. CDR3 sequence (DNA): TGTGCCAGCAGTCCGGGACTAGCAGAGCAGTTCTTC. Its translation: CASSPGLAEQFF.